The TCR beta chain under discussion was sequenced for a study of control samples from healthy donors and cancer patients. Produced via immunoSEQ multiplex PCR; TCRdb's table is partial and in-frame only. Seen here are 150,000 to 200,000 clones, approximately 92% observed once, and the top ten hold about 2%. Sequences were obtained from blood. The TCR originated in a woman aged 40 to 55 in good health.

The CDR3 loop reads CASSQDRPIEGTSGEAFF. The DNA of the CDR3 is TGTGCCAGCAGCCAAGATCGACCAATTGAGGGTACGAGCGGGGAAGCTTTCTTT. This chain links TRBV3-1 (or the pseudogene TRBV3-2) with TRBJ1-1; D gene uncertain. The CDR3 has 18 amino acids. In germline, CDR1 is LGHDT, CDR2 YNNKEL (reference sequence). V was cut by 0 bases and J by 8 bases, with 25 bases left in between.